The 18 T cell receptor beta chains given below trace back to one sample, sequenced in a study of T cell repertoires in ileal Crohn's disease. Sequencing used immunoSEQ multiplex PCR; TCRdb keeps in-frame clones, though not all of them. This sample has almost 15,000 clones, with over 70% found just once. Time point in this sample: neoterminal ileum biopsy at postoperative endoscopy, about 6 months after surgery. Sequenced: ileal tissue. These receptors were taken from an adult with Crohn's disease.

The V and J genes are TRBV4-1 and TRBJ2-7; D remains ambiguous. The V end lost 0 bases, the J end lost 6 bases, and 9 bases lay between the germline ends. The germline V gene has CDR1 MGHRA and CDR2 YSYEKL. There are 13 residues in the CDR3. The CDR3 loop is CASSQDETVEQYF. In nucleotides, the CDR3 is TGCGCCAGCAGCCAAGATGAGACCGTCGAGCAGTACTTC.

The chain joins TRBV9 to TRBJ1-6, with 7 bases matching TRBD1. V shed 0 bases and J 9 bases; nucleotides not matched to a gene: 9. The CDR3 is 16 residues long. Per the germline V gene, CDR1 is SGDLS and CDR2 is YYNGEE. The CDR3 nucleotides are TGTGCCAGCAGCGTAGAGGCCGACAGGGTGGGTTCACCCCTCCACTTT. Encoded protein: CASSVEADRVGSPLHF. The complete variable domain, with remaining parts taken from reference TRBV9 and TRBJ1-6, reads DSGVTQTPKHLITATGQRVTLRCSPRSGDLSVYWYQQSLDQGLQFLIQYYNGEERAKGNILERFSAQQFPDLHSELNLSSLELGDSALYFCASSVEADRVGSPLHFGNGTRLTVT.

This clone was seen a few times. V gene TRBV7-8 combines with J gene TRBJ1-1; D is unclear. This CDR3 comprises 14 residues. Trimming took 7 bases from V and 0 from J, leaving 12 bases between them. Per germline, CDR1 SGHVS and CDR2 FQNEAQ. The CDR3 DNA is TGTGCCAGCACCCCCTGGGTACTGAACACTGAAGCTTTCTTT. It specifies CASTPWVLNTEAFF.

In this sample, this clone turned up once. The V gene is TRBV18, the J gene TRBJ2-3, with 7 bases aligning to TRBD1. CDR1 is KGHSH and CDR2 is LQKENI in the germline V gene. The CDR3 has 15 residues. V dropped 2 bases and J dropped 2; count of bases not matched to a gene: 4. The DNA for the CDR3 is TGTGCCAGCTCACCAAAACAGGGGATCACAGATACGCAGTATTTT. This gives the protein CASSPKQGITDTQYF.

The rearrangement links TRBV30 to TRBJ2-5; TRBD2 agrees at 10 bases. Germline V gene lookup returns CDR1 GTSNPN and CDR2 SVGIG (reference sequence). Germline trimming cut 2 bases from V and 3 bases from J; bases unmatched to any gene: 6. There are 15 residues in the CDR3. This chain's CDR3 is CAWSLGLAGEETQYF. The CDR3 DNA reads as TGTGCCTGGAGTCTTGGGCTAGCGGGGGAAGAGACCCAGTACTTC.

The rearrangement links TRBV20-1 to TRBJ2-7; D is unresolved. Deletions cut 4 bases from V and 4 bases from J, with 8 bases between. Looked up from germline, CDR1 is DFQATT and CDR2 is SNEGSKA (reference sequence). The CDR3 covers 11 residues. CDR3 in amino acids: CSANRVYEQYF. CDR3 sequence (DNA): TGCAGTGCTAACCGGGTTTACGAGCAGTACTTC.

The chain is built from TRBV7-2 and TRBJ2-1; a weak D match, TRBD2 (6 bases). The V gene lost 6 bases and the J gene lost 8 bases, with 14 bases spanning the gap. Germline CDR1 and CDR2: SGHTA and FQGNSA. The CDR3 sequence is 13 residues long. The CDR3 is CASRRDSQDEQFF. CDR3 in DNA: TGTGCCAGCAGGAGGGACTCCCAGGATGAGCAGTTCTTC.

The chain joins TRBV28 to TRBJ2-3; D unresolved. Trimming took 6 bases from V and 6 from J, leaving 13 bases between them. The CDR3 is 13 amino acids. CDR1 and CDR2 from the germline V gene are MDHEN and SYDVKM. CDR3 sequence reads: CASSLGPFDTQYF. The CDR3 bases are TGTGCCAGCAGCCTAGGACCCTTTGATACGCAGTATTTT. Based on the CDR3 plus reference TRBV28 and TRBJ2-3, the full variable domain is DVKVTQSSRYLVKRTGEKVFLECVQDMDHENMFWYRQDPGLGLRLIYFSYDVKMKEKGDIPEGYSVSREKKERFSLILESASTNQTSMYLCASSLGPFDTQYFGPGTRLTVL.

The gene calls are TRBV5-1 and TRBJ2-2; D remains unclear. Trimming left V 4 bases short and J 3 bases short, with 10 bases between. This CDR3 contains 14 residues. Germline V gene data show CDR1 as SGHRS and CDR2 as YFSETQ. The CDR3 is CASSLGFDTGELFF. In nucleotides, the CDR3 is TGCGCCAGCAGCCTGGGGTTTGACACCGGGGAGCTGTTTTTT.

The genes are TRBV11-2 and TRBJ2-1; 7 bases align to TRBD2. Unmatched junction bases numbered 10, after V lost 5 bases and J lost 3 bases. This CDR3 contains 16 residues. Looked up from germline, CDR1 is SGHAT and CDR2 is FQNNGV. CDR3 amino acids: CASSPEVAGIYNEQFF. The CDR3 coding sequence is TGTGCCAGCAGCCCCGAGGTAGCGGGTATCTACAATGAGCAGTTCTTC.

The CDR3 loop is CASSQAINTEAFF. CDR3 in DNA: TGTGCCAGCAGCCAAGCTATCAACACTGAAGCTTTCTTT. This sequence joins TRBV7-3 and TRBJ1-1; D gene uncertain. The CDR3 runs to 13 residues. The germline V and J ends were trimmed by 5 bases and 2 bases, with 9 bases remaining between them. The germline gives CDR1 SGHTA, CDR2 FQGTGA.

This chain uses TRBV6-5 with TRBJ2-7; tentatively, D is TRBD1 or TRBD2 (6 bases each). V was clipped by 8 bases and J by 3 bases, with 17 bases between them. The CDR3 totals 14 residues. Germline V gene data show CDR1 as MNHEY and CDR2 as SVGAGI. CDR3 sequence reads: CASAGTWGSYEQYF. The CDR3 DNA reads as TGTGCCAGCGCGGGGACATGGGGGAGCTACGAGCAGTACTTC.

The chain has TRBV5-1 and TRBJ2-7; 8 bases map to TRBD1. Germline V gives CDR1 SGHRS, CDR2 YFSETQ. Germline trimming cut 0 bases from V and 6 bases from J; bases unmatched to any gene: 5. This CDR3 contains 14 residues. The CDR3 protein is CASSLGTTGVEQYF. The CDR3 DNA follows: TGCGCCAGCAGCTTGGGGACGACAGGGGTCGAGCAGTACTTC.

The rearrangement joins TRBV19 to TRBJ1-2; D call uncertain. The V gene lost 6 bases and the J gene lost 2 bases, with 10 bases spanning the gap. Germline V gives CDR1 LNHDA, CDR2 SQIVND (reference sequence). The CDR3 totals 13 residues. CDR3 coding DNA: TGTGCCAGTAGAAGGGAACAGAACTATGGCTACACCTTC. Its protein is CASRREQNYGYTF.

V is TRBV5-4 and J is TRBJ1-1; D is possibly TRBD1 (5 bases). The CDR3 extends over 15 amino acids. Trimming left V 2 bases short and J 4 bases short, with 15 bases between. Germline V gives CDR1 SGHNT, CDR2 YYREEE (reference sequence). The CDR3 nucleotides read TGTGCCAGCAGCTTTGGCAGCTCTGGGACCACTGAAGCTTTCTTT. Its protein is CASSFGSSGTTEAFF.

This clone was detected a few times. The rearrangement uses TRBV7-6 and TRBJ1-3; 8 bases agree with TRBD1. Unmatched junction bases numbered 11, after V lost 2 bases and J lost 8 bases. The germline V gene has CDR1 SGHVS and CDR2 FNYEAQ. This CDR3 spans 16 amino acids. For the CDR3, the DNA is TGTGCCAGCAGCTTATGGACAGGGCAAATTAGTGACACCATATATTTT. This gives the protein CASSLWTGQISDTIYF.

The chain carries TRBV7-9 and TRBJ1-2; tentatively, D is TRBD1 (5 bases). Trimming took 1 base from V and 7 from J, leaving 16 bases between them. CDR3 length: 15 amino acids. Germline V gene lookup returns CDR1 SEHNR and CDR2 FQNEAQ (reference sequence). CDR3 protein: CASSLGTTVRSGYTF. The CDR3 coding sequence is TGTGCCAGCAGCTTAGGGACGACAGTACGATCTGGCTACACCTTC.

V and J are TRBV7-9 and TRBJ2-1, with 7 positions matching TRBD2. Unmatched junction bases numbered 12, after V lost 5 bases and J lost 5 bases. The CDR3 extends over 16 amino acids. Germline values: CDR1 SEHNR, CDR2 FQNEAQ (reference sequence). CDR3 DNA sequence: TGTGCCAGCAGCCTCGGTGACAGACTAGCACACAATGAGCAGTTCTTC. It translates to CASSLGDRLAHNEQFF.